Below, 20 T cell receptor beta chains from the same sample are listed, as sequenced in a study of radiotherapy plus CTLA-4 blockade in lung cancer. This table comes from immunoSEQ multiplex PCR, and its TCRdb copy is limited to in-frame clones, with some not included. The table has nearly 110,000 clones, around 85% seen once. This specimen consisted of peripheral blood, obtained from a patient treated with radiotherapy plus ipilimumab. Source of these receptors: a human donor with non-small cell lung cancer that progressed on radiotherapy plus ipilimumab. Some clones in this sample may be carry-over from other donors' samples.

CDR3 amino acids: CATSRLSGASSGANVLTF. CDR3 DNA: TGTGCCACCAGCAGATTATCAGGGGCCTCCTCTGGGGCCAACGTCCTGACTTTC. This chain connects TRBV15 to TRBJ2-6, with D tentatively TRBD1 (6 bases). Germline CDR1 LNHNV, CDR2 YYDKDF (reference sequence). The CDR3 is 18 residues long. V dropped 2 bases and J dropped 0 bases, with 14 bases sitting between them.

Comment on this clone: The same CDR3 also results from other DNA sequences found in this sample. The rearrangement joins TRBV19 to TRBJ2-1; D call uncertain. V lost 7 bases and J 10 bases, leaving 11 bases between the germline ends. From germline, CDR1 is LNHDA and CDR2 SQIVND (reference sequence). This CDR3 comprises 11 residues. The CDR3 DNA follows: TGTGCCAGTACGGACGGTCCCGAGCAGTTCTTC. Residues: CASTDGPEQFF.

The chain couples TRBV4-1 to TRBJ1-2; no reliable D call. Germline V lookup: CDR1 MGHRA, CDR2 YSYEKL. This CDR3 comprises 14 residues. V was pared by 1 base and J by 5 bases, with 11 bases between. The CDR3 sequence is CASSQVGREYGYTF. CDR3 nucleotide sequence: TGCGCCAGCAGCCAAGTTGGACGAGAATATGGCTACACCTTC.

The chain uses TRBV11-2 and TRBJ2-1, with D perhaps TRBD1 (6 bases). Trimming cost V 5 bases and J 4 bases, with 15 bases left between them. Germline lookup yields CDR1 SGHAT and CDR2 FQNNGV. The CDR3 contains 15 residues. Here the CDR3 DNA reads TGTGCCAGCAGCGTCCGGGACAACCCATACAATGAGCAGTTCTTC. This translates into CASSVRDNPYNEQFF.

The CDR3 DNA sequence: TGTGCCAGCAGCTTGACAGGGTATAATTCACCCCTCCACTTT. Protein sequence: CASSLTGYNSPLHF. The chain joins TRBV5-6 to TRBJ1-6, with D possibly matching TRBD1 (6 bases). Germline V CDR1 and CDR2: SGHDT, YYEEEE. Trimming removed 1 base from V and 4 bases from J, with 6 bases in between. The CDR3 covers 14 residues.

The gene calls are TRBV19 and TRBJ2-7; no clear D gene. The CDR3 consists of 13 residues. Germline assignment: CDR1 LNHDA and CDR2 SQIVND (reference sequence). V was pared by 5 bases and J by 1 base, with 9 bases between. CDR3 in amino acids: CASSAAGSYEQYF. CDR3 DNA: TGTGCCAGTAGTGCCGCTGGGTCCTACGAGCAGTACTTC.

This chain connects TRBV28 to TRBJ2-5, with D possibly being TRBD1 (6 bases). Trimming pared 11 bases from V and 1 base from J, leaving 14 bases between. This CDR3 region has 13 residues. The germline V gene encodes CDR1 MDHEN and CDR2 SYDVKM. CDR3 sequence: CAHFPRGQETQYF. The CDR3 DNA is TGTGCCCACTTCCCCAGGGGCCAAGAGACCCAGTACTTC. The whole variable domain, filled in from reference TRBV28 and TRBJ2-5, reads DVKVTQSSRYLVKRTGEKVFLECVQDMDHENMFWYRQDPGLGLRLIYFSYDVKMKEKGDIPEGYSVSREKKERFSLILESASTNQTSMYLCAHFPRGQETQYFGPGTRLLVL.

The chain's CDR3 is CASSAYGIYSYEQYF. CDR3 bases: TGTGCCAGCAGCGCCTATGGGATATATAGCTACGAGCAGTACTTC. The chain employs TRBV5-4 and TRBJ2-7; D gene unclear. The V gene lost 4 bases and the J gene lost 3 bases, with 17 bases spanning the gap. The CDR3 covers 15 residues. The germline gives CDR1 SGHNT, CDR2 YYREEE (reference sequence).

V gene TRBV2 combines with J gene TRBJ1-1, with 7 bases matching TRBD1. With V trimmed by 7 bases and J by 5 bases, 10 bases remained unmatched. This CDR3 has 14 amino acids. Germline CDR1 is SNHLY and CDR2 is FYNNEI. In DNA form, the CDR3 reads TGTGCCAGCATCCTGACAGGGTCCTCAACTGAAGCTTTCTTT. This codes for CASILTGSSTEAFF.

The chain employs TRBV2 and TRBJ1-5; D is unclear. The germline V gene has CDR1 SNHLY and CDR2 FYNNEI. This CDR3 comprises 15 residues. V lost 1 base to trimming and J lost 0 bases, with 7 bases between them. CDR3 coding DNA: TGTGCCAGCAGTGAAGGGGGATATAGCAATCAGCCCCAGCATTTT. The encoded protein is CASSEGGYSNQPQHF.

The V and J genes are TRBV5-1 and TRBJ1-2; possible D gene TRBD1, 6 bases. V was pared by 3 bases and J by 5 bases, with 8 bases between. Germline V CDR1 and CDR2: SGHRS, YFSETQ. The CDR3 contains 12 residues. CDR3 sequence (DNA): TGCGCCAGCAGCTCGCAGGGGTATGGCTACACCTTC. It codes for CASSSQGYGYTF.

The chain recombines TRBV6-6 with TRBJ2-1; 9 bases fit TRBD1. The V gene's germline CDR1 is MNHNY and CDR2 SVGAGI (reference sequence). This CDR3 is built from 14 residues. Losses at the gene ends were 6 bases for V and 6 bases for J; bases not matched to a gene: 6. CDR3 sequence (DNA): TGTGCCAGCAGAAGGACAGGGGATGGCAATGAGCAGTTCTTC. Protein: CASRRTGDGNEQFF.

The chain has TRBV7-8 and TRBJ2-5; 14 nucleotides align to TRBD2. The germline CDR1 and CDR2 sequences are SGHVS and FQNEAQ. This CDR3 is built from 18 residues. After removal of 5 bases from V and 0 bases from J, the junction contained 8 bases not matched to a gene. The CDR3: CASSPRLAGGPYQETQYF. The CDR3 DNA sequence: TGTGCCAGCAGCCCCCGACTAGCGGGGGGGCCGTACCAAGAGACCCAGTACTTC.

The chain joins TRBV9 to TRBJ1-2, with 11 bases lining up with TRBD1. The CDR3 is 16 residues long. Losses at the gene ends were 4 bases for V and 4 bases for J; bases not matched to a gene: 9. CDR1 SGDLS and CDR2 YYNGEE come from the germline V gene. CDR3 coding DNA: TGTGCCAGCAGCCATTTAGGACAGGGGGCATCCTATGGCTACACCTTC. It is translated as CASSHLGQGASYGYTF.

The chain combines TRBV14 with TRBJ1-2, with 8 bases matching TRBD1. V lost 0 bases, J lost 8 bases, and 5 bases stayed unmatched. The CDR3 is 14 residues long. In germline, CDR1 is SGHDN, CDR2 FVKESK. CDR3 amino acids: CASSQEIRGQGYTF. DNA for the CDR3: TGTGCCAGCAGCCAAGAAATCAGGGGGCAAGGCTACACCTTC.

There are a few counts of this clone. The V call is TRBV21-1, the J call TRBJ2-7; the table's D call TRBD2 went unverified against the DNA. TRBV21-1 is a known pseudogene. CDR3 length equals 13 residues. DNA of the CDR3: TGTGCCAGCAGCAAAATTATCTCCTACGAGCAGTACTTC. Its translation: CASSKIISYEQYF.

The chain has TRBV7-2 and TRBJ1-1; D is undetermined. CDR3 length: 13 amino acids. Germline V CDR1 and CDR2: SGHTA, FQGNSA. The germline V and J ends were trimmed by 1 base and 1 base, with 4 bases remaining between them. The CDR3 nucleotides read TGTGCCAGCAGCTTAGAACGGAACACTGAAGCTTTCTTT. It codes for CASSLERNTEAFF.

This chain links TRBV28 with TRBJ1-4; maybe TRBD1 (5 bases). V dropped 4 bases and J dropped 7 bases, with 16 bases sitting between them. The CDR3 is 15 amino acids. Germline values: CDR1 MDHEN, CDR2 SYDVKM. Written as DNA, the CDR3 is TGTGCCAGCAGTTCCCCGTCAGGGAAGGGTGAAAAACTGTTTTTT. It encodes CASSSPSGKGEKLFF.

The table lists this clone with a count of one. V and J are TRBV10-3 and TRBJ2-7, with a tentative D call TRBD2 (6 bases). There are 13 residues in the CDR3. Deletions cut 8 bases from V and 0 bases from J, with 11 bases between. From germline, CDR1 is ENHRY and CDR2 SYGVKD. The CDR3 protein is CAIAAEGSYEQYF. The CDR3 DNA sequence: TGTGCCATCGCGGCGGAGGGCTCCTACGAGCAGTACTTC.

The DNA for the CDR3 is TGTGCCAGCACCCAATTGGGAGGGTACGAGCAGTACTTC. It specifies CASTQLGGYEQYF. The V gene is TRBV6-1, the J gene TRBJ2-7; 7 positions match TRBD2. Per germline, CDR1 MNHNS and CDR2 SASEGT. The length of the CDR3 is 13 residues. With 7 bases clipped from V and 4 bases from J, the junction kept 7 bases outside the gene matches.